The entry that follows covers one T cell receptor (beta chain) sequence. The data stem from a study of blood T cell repertoires in COVID-19. The repertoire was sequenced with immunoSEQ multiplex PCR; TCRdb's copy has only in-frame clones and lacks some. The sample holds 70,000 or so clones, roughly 90% seen once. The CDR3 length is 16 residues. The V segment lost 7 bases and the J segment 3 bases; nucleotides outside the gene matches: 3. CDR1 and CDR2 (germline): LNHDA, SQIVND (reference sequence). The sequence was obtained from a man aged 45-60 years with acute or convalescent COVID-19. The sample was peripheral blood. The genes are TRBV19 and TRBJ2-1; TRBD2 aligns across 16 bases. The CDR3 loop reads CASIGTSGRVYNEQFF. The CDR3 bases are TGTGCCAGTATCGGGACTAGCGGGAGGGTCTACAATGAGCAGTTCTTC.